This T cell receptor beta chain was captured in a study of PD-1 blockade in classical Hodgkin lymphoma. Study in general: Patients in the cohort were put on intravenous nivolumab, 3 mg/kg every 2 weeks.

Overall study results and limits: Lower baseline TCR diversity was reported for newly diagnosed patients than for healthy donors.

As concerns this clone: The antigen is unknown.

The assay was immunoSEQ multiplex PCR, and TCRdb's table has in-frame clones only and misses some. The table lists 90,000 to 100,000 clones, around 80% of them singletons, with just under 9.5% in the top ten. V was clipped by 5 bases and J by 4 bases, with 9 bases between them. Germline lookup yields CDR1 SGHAT and CDR2 FQNNGV. The CDR3 spans 13 residues. Sample time point: cycle 4 day 1 (C4D1), after around six weeks of nivolumab. Every patient experienced relapse after autologous stem cell transplantation, and brentuximab vedotin exposure varied. The chain combines TRBV11-2 with TRBJ2-1, with D maybe TRBD2 (6 bases). The source of this sequence is a human donor with classical Hodgkin lymphoma. Source: peripheral blood mononuclear cells (PBMCs), taken before the fourth cycle of nivolumab. Here the CDR3 reads CASSLTRYNEQFF. CDR3 nucleotides: TGTGCCAGCAGCCTGACTAGGTACAATGAGCAGTTCTTC.